These 20 T cell receptor beta chains were all obtained from the same sample, sequenced in a study of siplizumab effects on memory and regulatory T cells. Profiled with immunoSEQ multiplex PCR; TCRdb holds only in-frame clones, not every one. The sample comprises approximately 100,000 clones, 94% of which are singletons, and approximately 0.66% rests with the top ten. The specimen sequenced was Tregs sorted from blood. The source of these receptors is a human donor in good health.

This chain joins TRBV18 and TRBJ2-3; D unresolved. V gave up 4 bases and J gave up 0 bases, with 11 bases separating them. The CDR3 covers 15 residues. CDR1 is KGHSH and CDR2 is LQKENI in the germline V gene. CDR3 sequence (DNA): TGTGCCAGCTCACTTAACGGGTATAGCACAGATACGCAGTATTTT. It yields the protein CASSLNGYSTDTQYF.

The chain is built from TRBV7-2 and TRBJ2-3, with 10 nucleotides matching TRBD2. CDR3 length: 16 residues. Trimming removed 7 bases from V and 6 bases from J; junction bases left unmatched: 13. Per the germline V gene, CDR1 is SGHTA and CDR2 is FQGNSA. The CDR3 sequence: CASTKFVSGRVDTQYF. DNA for the CDR3: TGTGCCAGCACCAAATTCGTCAGCGGGAGGGTGGATACGCAGTATTTT.

CDR3 residues: CASSLYRQGGYEQYF. The CDR3 nucleotides are TGTGCCAGCAGCTTGTATCGACAGGGAGGCTACGAGCAGTACTTC. The genes are TRBV7-9 and TRBJ2-7, with a possible D match to TRBD1 (7 bases). Trimming stripped 3 bases from V and 3 bases from J, with 15 bases between. Germline CDR1 and CDR2: SEHNR and FQNEAQ (reference sequence). This CDR3 is 15 amino acids long.

The rearrangement joins TRBV28 to TRBJ1-1; D is ambiguous. Per the germline V gene, CDR1 is MDHEN and CDR2 is SYDVKM. The CDR3 is made up of 12 amino acids. V was pared by 8 bases and J by 4 bases, with 11 bases between. CDR3 sequence reads: CASRDRLTEAFF. The DNA of the CDR3 is TGTGCCAGCCGAGATCGGCTCACTGAAGCTTTCTTT.

As for this clone: The sample holds other DNA sequences that translate to the same CDR3. This chain links TRBV10-2 with TRBJ2-1, with 14 nucleotides matching TRBD2. The CDR3 consists of 15 residues. In germline, CDR1 is WSHSY, CDR2 SAAADI. The V segment lost 6 bases and the J segment 10 bases; nucleotides outside the gene matches: 8. The CDR3 loop reads CASRSGTSGRGEQFF. The CDR3 region has the DNA TGCGCCAGCAGATCCGGGACTAGCGGGAGAGGCGAGCAGTTCTTC.

The chain uses TRBV6-1 and TRBJ2-5, with a possible D match to TRBD2 (5 bases). V lost 7 bases, J lost 5 bases, and 14 bases lay in between. CDR3 size: 13 residues. The germline V gene encodes CDR1 MNHNS and CDR2 SASEGT. The CDR3 sequence: CASTSSGWETQYF. The CDR3 coding sequence is TGTGCCAGCACCTCCAGCGGCTGGGAGACCCAGTACTTC.

The J gene is TRBJ2-1, the V gene TRBV7-3; tentatively, D is TRBD2 (6 bases). Trimming took 5 bases from V and 8 from J, leaving 13 bases between them. The CDR3 has 13 residues. The germline gives CDR1 SGHTA, CDR2 FQGTGA. CDR3 region: CASSQTGSYEQFF. The CDR3 DNA reads TGTGCCAGCAGCCAAACCGGGAGTTATGAGCAGTTCTTC. Full variable domain (remainder filled in from reference TRBV7-3 and TRBJ2-1): GAGVSQTPSNKVTEKGKYVELRCDPISGHTALYWYRQSLGQGPEFLIYFQGTGAADDSGLPNDRFFAVRPEGSVSTLKIQRTERGDSAVYLCASSQTGSYEQFFGPGTRLTVL.

This clone turned up a few times. The rearrangement joins TRBV7-9 to TRBJ2-3; D uncertain. The CDR3 covers 11 residues. The germline V and J ends were trimmed by 3 bases and 2 bases, with 0 bases remaining between them. From germline, CDR1 is SEHNR and CDR2 FQNEAQ (reference sequence). The CDR3 DNA is TGTGCCAGCAGCTTCACAGATACGCAGTATTTT. It translates to CASSFTDTQYF.

The V gene is TRBV18, the J gene TRBJ1-1; D remains ambiguous. Between the trimmed V and J ends, which lost 1 base and 1 base, there was a span of 4 bases. The germline V gene has CDR1 KGHSH and CDR2 LQKENI. CDR3 length: 13 residues. The CDR3 DNA reads as TGTGCCAGCTCACCACAGTCGAACACTGAAGCTTTCTTT. Protein product: CASSPQSNTEAFF.

This rearrangement joins TRBV28 to TRBJ2-7; D uncertain. Trimming removed 5 bases at V and 6 bases at J, with 14 bases between. There are 13 residues in the CDR3. The V gene's germline CDR1 is MDHEN and CDR2 SYDVKM. This CDR3 is CASSPTSTVEQYF. CDR3 coding DNA: TGTGCCAGCAGTCCCACGTCAACAGTCGAGCAGTACTTC.

The chain has TRBV6-5 and TRBJ1-5; possibly TRBD1 for D (6 bases). The CDR3 extends over 15 amino acids. Trimming stripped 6 bases from V and 3 bases from J, with 15 bases between. CDR1 and CDR2 from the germline V gene are MNHEY and SVGAGI. The DNA for the CDR3 is TGTGCCAGCAGACCCGGGGGGGCCTACAATCAGCCCCAGCATTTT. This translates into CASRPGGAYNQPQHF.

The V call is TRBV7-9, the J call TRBJ2-5; no definite D call. The germline V gene has CDR1 SEHNR and CDR2 FQNEAQ (reference sequence). The CDR3 runs to 13 residues. The ends were cut back, 7 bases at V and 5 bases at J, with 14 bases in the middle. CDR3 DNA sequence: TGTGCCAGCATCAAAGCTGTAGGGGAGACCCAGTACTTC. Its protein product is CASIKAVGETQYF.

V is TRBV2 and J is TRBJ2-1; D may match TRBD1 or TRBD2 (5 bases each). Germline assignment: CDR1 SNHLY and CDR2 FYNNEI. Trimming shortened V by 6 bases and J by 3 bases, and 15 bases separated the two germline ends. The CDR3 length is 15 residues. This CDR3 is CASSLPRGVYNEQFF. CDR3 nucleotides: TGTGCCAGCAGCCTCCCCCGGGGCGTCTACAATGAGCAGTTCTTC.

The rearrangement uses TRBV7-9 and TRBJ2-7; unclear D gene. Trimming took 6 bases from V and 3 from J, leaving 15 bases between them. Germline loops: CDR1 SEHNR, CDR2 FQNEAQ (reference sequence). This CDR3 has 14 residues. This CDR3 is CASSNISVHYEQYF. CDR3 in DNA: TGTGCCAGCAGTAACATTTCGGTCCACTACGAGCAGTACTTC.

The chain carries TRBV6-4 and TRBJ2-2, with D uncertain. V lost 8 bases, J lost 1 base, and 8 bases lay in between. The CDR3 covers 13 residues. Germline CDR1 is MRHNA and CDR2 is SNTAGT. CDR3 DNA sequence: TGTGCCAGCCAGCAGATGAACACCGGGGAGCTGTTTTTT. Amino acid sequence: CASQQMNTGELFF.

The chain is built from TRBV5-6 and TRBJ2-7; D is possibly TRBD2 (7 bases). V dropped 1 base and J dropped 6 bases, with 11 bases sitting between them. This CDR3 has 13 residues. Germline V gene lookup returns CDR1 SGHDT and CDR2 YYEEEE. Here the CDR3 reads CASSLYGGPEQYF. CDR3 bases: TGTGCCAGCAGCTTGTACGGGGGGCCCGAGCAGTACTTC.

This chain links TRBV7-9 with TRBJ1-3; D ambiguous. The ends were cut back, 6 bases at V and 3 bases at J, with 15 bases in the middle. Germline V gene data show CDR1 as SEHNR and CDR2 as FQNEAQ (reference sequence). The CDR3 is made up of 15 amino acids. CDR3 loop: CASRNSRVRGNTIYF. CDR3 sequence (DNA): TGTGCCAGCAGGAACAGCCGTGTGCGTGGAAACACCATATATTTT.

V is TRBV5-1 and J is TRBJ2-7; TRBD1 agrees at 8 bases. With V trimmed by 1 base and J by 2 bases, 2 bases remained unmatched. There are 14 residues in the CDR3. Germline lookup yields CDR1 SGHRS and CDR2 YFSETQ. DNA of the CDR3: TGCGCCAGCAGCTTGCTGACAGGGGCCTACGAGCAGTACTTC. It translates to CASSLLTGAYEQYF. Variable domain in full (rest from reference TRBV5-1 and TRBJ2-7): KAGVTQTPRYLIKTRGQQVTLSCSPISGHRSVSWYQQTPGQGLQFLFEYFSETQRNKGNFPGRFSGRQFSNSRSEMNVSTLELGDSALYLCASSLLTGAYEQYFGPGTRLTVT.

This rearrangement joins TRBV19 to TRBJ2-1; D possibly matches TRBD1 or TRBD2 (5 bases each). Trimming cost V 3 bases and J 9 bases, with 15 bases left between them. Germline V lookup: CDR1 LNHDA, CDR2 SQIVND (reference sequence). This CDR3 is built from 14 residues. The CDR3 region is CASSIWRRGTEQFF. CDR3 nucleotide sequence: TGTGCCAGTAGTATCTGGCGGCGAGGGACTGAGCAGTTCTTC.

This chain joins TRBV9 and TRBJ2-1, with TRBD1 matching 8 bases. The germline gives CDR1 SGDLS, CDR2 YYNGEE. The CDR3 has 17 amino acids. The V gene end was trimmed by 3 bases and the J gene end by 3 bases; junction bases not matched to a gene: 11. In nucleotides, the CDR3 is TGTGCCAGCAGCGCAGGGGGCGCGGCCCATCTCTACAATGAGCAGTTCTTC. It is translated as CASSAGGAAHLYNEQFF.